This T cell receptor beta chain was identified during a study of CD8+ T cells in alopecia areata. Study-level results: The treated group had a single nonresponder, limiting CD8+ expansion-response conclusions.

As to treatment: oral pan-JAK inhibitor, 5-10 mg twice daily. In its sample, this clone was seen a few times. As yet, its antigen is unknown. Investigators isolated RNA and reverse transcribed it into cDNA to act as the sequencing template. TCRdb's table, derived via immunoSEQ multiplex PCR, lists solely in-frame clones and lacks some. Among about 39,000 clones listed, about three fifths were seen once. Germline V CDR1 and CDR2: SQVTM, ANQGSEA. J gave up 3 bases and V 3 bases, and 5 bases lay outside the gene matches. This CDR3 comprises 15 residues. The sequenced sample was CD8+ T cells sorted from blood, obtained at week 4, from a patient treated with tofacitinib. The clonotype comes from a human donor with alopecia areata. The rearrangement links TRBV29-1 to TRBJ1-3; 10 bases agree with TRBD1. The CDR3 DNA follows: TGCAGCGTTGATGGGACAGGGGAATATGGAAACACCATATATTTT. Protein sequence: CSVDGTGEYGNTIYF.